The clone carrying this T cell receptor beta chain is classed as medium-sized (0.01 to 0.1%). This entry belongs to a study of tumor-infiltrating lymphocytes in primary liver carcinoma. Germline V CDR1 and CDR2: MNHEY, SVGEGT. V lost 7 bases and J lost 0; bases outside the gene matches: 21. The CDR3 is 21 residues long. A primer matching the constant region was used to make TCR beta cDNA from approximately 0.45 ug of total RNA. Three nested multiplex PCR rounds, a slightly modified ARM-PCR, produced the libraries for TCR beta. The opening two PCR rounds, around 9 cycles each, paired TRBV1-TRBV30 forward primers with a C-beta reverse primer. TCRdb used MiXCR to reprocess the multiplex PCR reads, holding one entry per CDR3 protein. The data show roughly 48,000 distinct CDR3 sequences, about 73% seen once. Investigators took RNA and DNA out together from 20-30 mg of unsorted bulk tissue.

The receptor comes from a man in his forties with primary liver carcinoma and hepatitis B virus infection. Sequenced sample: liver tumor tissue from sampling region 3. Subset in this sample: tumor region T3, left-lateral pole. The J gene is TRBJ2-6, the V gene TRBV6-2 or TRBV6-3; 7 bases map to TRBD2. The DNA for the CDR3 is TGTGCCAGCACCCCCAGGAGACGTGGGTCTAGCGGCGCCTCTGGGGCCAACGTCCTGACTTTC. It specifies CASTPRRRGSSGASGANVLTF.